One and the same sample provided the 13 T cell receptor beta chains below, sequenced in a study of shared clonotypes between healthy human individuals. Cells designated naive CD8 were CD45RO-negative and were positively selected for CCR7, with terminally differentiated effector memory CD45RA+ cells excluded. Clones were read by immunoSEQ multiplex PCR, and TCRdb kept only the in-frame ones, dropping some. The top ten clones hold over 1.5% of a sample with more than 2 million clones, around 93% of them seen once. The sequenced material came from naive CD8+ T cells from PBMCs. The receptors derive from a man aged 18 to 30 in good health. Some clones in this sample may be carry-over from other donors' samples.

The chain uses TRBV5-1 and TRBJ2-3; 8 bases map to TRBD1. CDR1 SGHRS and CDR2 YFSETQ come from the germline V gene. V was clipped by 0 bases and J by 1 base; unmatched bases: 7. This CDR3 region has 17 residues. The CDR3 sequence is CASSLVGQGLGTDTQYF. Here the CDR3 DNA reads TGCGCCAGCAGCTTGGTAGGACAGGGTTTGGGCACAGATACGCAGTATTTT.

This clone was seen only a few times. J is TRBJ1-5 and V is TRBV9, with 7 bases fitting TRBD1. With V trimmed by 3 bases and J by 5 bases, 5 bases remained unmatched. Germline CDR1 SGDLS, CDR2 YYNGEE. The CDR3 has 14 residues. The CDR3 bases are TGTGCCAGCAGCGACCGGGACAGATATCAGCCCCAGCATTTT. Protein: CASSDRDRYQPQHF.

This chain links TRBV27 with TRBJ1-5; maybe TRBD1 (5 bases). The V end was cut by 8 bases, the J end by 0 bases, with 14 bases between. The CDR3 is made up of 15 amino acids. Germline lookup yields CDR1 MNHEY and CDR2 SMNVEV (reference sequence). The CDR3 region has the DNA TGTGCCAGCCGGGGCATGGCAGATAGCAATCAGCCCCAGCATTTT. It translates to CASRGMADSNQPQHF.

This chain joins TRBV19 and TRBJ2-1; D might be TRBD1 or TRBD2, each matching 6 bases. Germline assignment: CDR1 LNHDA and CDR2 SQIVND (reference sequence). This CDR3 has 17 amino acids. Trimming left V 6 bases short and J 3 bases short, with 21 bases between. The CDR3 bases are TGTGCCAGTAGCCAAACGACGGGGGCCGGGGGCTACAATGAGCAGTTCTTC. Protein: CASSQTTGAGGYNEQFF. Based on the CDR3 plus reference TRBV19 and TRBJ2-1, the full variable domain is DGGITQSPKYLFRKEGQNVTLSCEQNLNHDAMYWYRQDPGQGLRLIYYSQIVNDFQKGDIAEGYSVSREKKESFPLTVTSAQKNPTAFYLCASSQTTGAGGYNEQFFGPGTRLTVL.

This clone came up a few times. The chain combines TRBV28 with TRBJ1-1, with TRBD1 matching over 8 bases. Germline V gene sequence: CDR1 MDHEN, CDR2 SYDVKM. This CDR3 is built from 12 residues. Trimming cost V 4 bases and J 11 bases; bases outside gene matches: 6. The CDR3 reads CASSYRGGLAFF. CDR3 DNA: TGTGCCAGCAGTTACAGGGGGGGATTGGCTTTCTTT.

Concerning this clone: The sample carries other DNA sequences with the same CDR3. The chain links TRBV9 to TRBJ2-2, with D unclear. From germline, CDR1 is SGDLS and CDR2 YYNGEE. The CDR3 is made up of 14 amino acids. The V gene lost 0 bases and the J gene lost 3 bases, with 6 bases spanning the gap. The CDR3 protein is CASSVGRYTGELFF. As DNA, the CDR3 is TGTGCCAGCAGCGTAGGAAGATACACCGGGGAGCTGTTTTTT.

The sample holds one count of this clone. V is TRBV19 and J is TRBJ1-5; D call uncertain. The V end was cut by 6 bases, the J end by 2 bases, with 5 bases between. CDR1 is LNHDA and CDR2 is SQIVND in the germline V gene (reference sequence). The CDR3 is 12 residues long. This chain's CDR3 is CASSPGNQPQHF. DNA for the CDR3: TGTGCCAGTAGCCCCGGCAATCAGCCCCAGCATTTT.

The rearrangement joins TRBV7-9 to TRBJ2-3; D is unclear. Germline loops: CDR1 SEHNR, CDR2 FQNEAQ (reference sequence). The germline V and J ends were trimmed by 7 bases and 0 bases, with 8 bases remaining between them. CDR3 length equals 13 residues. The CDR3 region is CASTGSSTDTQYF. CDR3 bases: TGTGCCAGCACGGGTTCTAGCACAGATACGCAGTATTTT. Drawing the rest from reference TRBV7-9 and TRBJ2-3, the complete variable domain is DTGVSQNPRHKITKRGQNVTFRCDPISEHNRLYWYRQTLGQGPEFLTYFQNEAQLEKSRLLSDRFSAERPKGSFSTLEIQRTEQGDSAMYLCASTGSSTDTQYFGPGTRLTVL.

This chain links TRBV5-6 with TRBJ2-7, with unresolved D. The CDR3 loop spans 14 amino acids. The V and J ends lost 7 bases and 3 bases respectively, with 17 bases between them. CDR1 and CDR2 from the germline V gene are SGHDT and YYEEEE. CDR3 amino acids: CASAFTAAHYEQYF. In DNA form, the CDR3 reads TGTGCCAGCGCCTTCACAGCAGCCCACTACGAGCAGTACTTC.

This sequence joins TRBV7-2 and TRBJ1-2; 12 nucleotides match TRBD1. V was clipped by 5 bases and J by 8 bases; unmatched bases: 9. This CDR3 has 15 residues. CDR1 and CDR2 from the germline V gene are SGHTA and FQGNSA. DNA of the CDR3: TGTGCCAGCAGCCCCCGGGACAGGGGGCTCTGGGGCTACACCTTC. Its protein is CASSPRDRGLWGYTF.

As for this clone: Other nucleotide sequences in the sample specify the same CDR3. This CDR3 reads CSASPYEQYF. The CDR3, as DNA: TGCAGTGCTAGCCCCTACGAGCAGTACTTC. This sequence joins TRBV20-1 and TRBJ2-7; unclear D gene. The CDR3 contains 10 residues. The germline gives CDR1 DFQATT, CDR2 SNEGSKA (reference sequence). V lost 3 bases, J lost 2 bases, and 2 bases lay in between.

This clone showed up just once. CDR3 sequence reads: CASHRGSGRNEQFF. CDR3 DNA: TGCGCCAGTCACAGGGGGTCAGGCAGGAATGAGCAGTTCTTC. The chain recombines TRBV4-1 with TRBJ2-1; 8 nucleotides line up with TRBD1. The CDR3 spans 14 residues. J lost 7 bases, V lost 9 bases, and 11 bases had no gene match. The V gene's germline CDR1 is MGHRA and CDR2 YSYEKL.

Notes on this clone: At the DNA level, this CDR3 is encoded by other sequences in the same sample as well. V and J are TRBV19 and TRBJ2-7; D gene unclear. The CDR3 totals 15 residues. Germline V gives CDR1 LNHDA, CDR2 SQIVND (reference sequence). The V end was cut by 1 base, the J end by 0 bases, with 10 bases between. The CDR3 protein is CASSIGAGSSYEQYF. The CDR3 nucleotides are TGTGCCAGTAGTATAGGGGCAGGTTCCTCCTACGAGCAGTACTTC.